The subject of this entry is one TCR beta chain. The antigen is not known. The sample originates from a study of T cell responses to AZD1222 COVID-19 vaccine. Study information: Pooled in the analysis were second doses at about 4 or about 12 weeks. Findings and limits, study-wide: After two AZD1222 doses, spike-specific TCR breadth and depth rose versus day 0. No day 14 peak samples; only post-peak repertoires were characterized. Vaccine-associated CD4 TCRs spanned spike, dominant at 160-218 and 743-854.

Generated by immunoSEQ multiplex PCR, the TCRdb table keeps only in-frame clones and is missing some. Of around 97,000 clones listed, around 92% are singletons. V gave up 2 bases and J gave up 0 bases; unmatched junction bases: 13. CDR1 and CDR2 (germline): MDHEN, SYDVKM. CDR3 length: 20 amino acids. J is TRBJ2-7 and V is TRBV28, with 13 bases that match TRBD2. The clonotype comes from an adult in good health. The specimen was peripheral blood, collected on day 0 of AZD1222 vaccination. The CDR3 bases are TGTGCCAGCAGTTTAGTTTTCAGGACTAGCGGGAGTGGGAGCTCCTACGAGCAGTACTTC. Encoded protein: CASSLVFRTSGSGSSYEQYF. The variable domain in full, with the rest retrieved from reference TRBV28 and TRBJ2-7, is DVKVTQSSRYLVKRTGEKVFLECVQDMDHENMFWYRQDPGLGLRLIYFSYDVKMKEKGDIPEGYSVSREKKERFSLILESASTNQTSMYLCASSLVFRTSGSGSSYEQYFGPGTRLTVT.